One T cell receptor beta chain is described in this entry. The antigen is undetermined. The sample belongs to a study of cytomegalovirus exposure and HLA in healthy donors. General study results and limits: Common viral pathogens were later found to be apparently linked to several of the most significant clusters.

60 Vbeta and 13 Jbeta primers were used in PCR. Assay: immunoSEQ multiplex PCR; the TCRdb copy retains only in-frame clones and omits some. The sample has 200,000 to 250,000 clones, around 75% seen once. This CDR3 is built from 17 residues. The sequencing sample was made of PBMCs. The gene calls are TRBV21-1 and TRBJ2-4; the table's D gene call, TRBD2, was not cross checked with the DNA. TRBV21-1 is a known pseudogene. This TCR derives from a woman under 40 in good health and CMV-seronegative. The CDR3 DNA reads TGTGCCAGCAGCAAAGGGAGGGTGGGTTACGCCAAAAACATTCAGTACTTC. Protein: CASSKGRVGYAKNIQYF.